The 14 T cell receptor beta chains listed next were all sequenced from one sample in a study of spatial heterogeneity in lung cancer. Documented time point: sample taken at primary tumor resection. Each CDR3 protein gets one entry after TCRdb re-called the 5' RACE reads with MiXCR. Here the sample spans 1,000 to 1,300 distinct CDR3 sequences, roughly 12% being singletons. The source material was normal lung tissue next to the tumor, sampled at surgery. Source of these receptors: a female donor with early-stage non-small cell lung cancer.

Sample share makes this clonotype large. Little can be read into the size of this beta chain, an off-target read in a library designed for alpha chains. The genes are TRBV3-2 and TRBJ2-7; the table's D call, TRBD1, was not checked against the DNA. TRBV3-2 is marked as a pseudogene. This CDR3 is 19 amino acids long. CDR3 sequence reads: CASTRPRRGADLHPYEQYF. As DNA, the CDR3 is TGTGCCAGCACCCGTCCGCGCCGGGGGGCAGACCTTCATCCCTACGAGCAGTACTTC.

Sample share makes this clonotype large. The size of this beta chain means little, since it is a stray read in a library made for alpha chains. The rearrangement links TRBV29-1 to TRBJ2-5, with 8 bases that match TRBD1. From germline, CDR1 is SQVTM and CDR2 ANQGSEA. The CDR3 totals 12 residues. Losses at the gene ends were 7 bases for V and 3 bases for J; bases not matched to a gene: 4. CDR3 residues: CSGRQGKETQYF. The CDR3 DNA reads TGCAGCGGAAGACAGGGGAAAGAGACCCAGTACTTC.

By share, this clonotype counts as medium-sized. A library made for alpha chains picked up this beta chain off target, so its size means little. The gene calls are TRBV20-1 and TRBJ2-1; D is undetermined. Per the germline V gene, CDR1 is DFQATT and CDR2 is SNEGSKA (reference sequence). V was pared by 1 base and J by 7 bases, with 17 bases between. The CDR3 is 15 residues long. CDR3 sequence: CSARVPLDPGNEQFF. CDR3 DNA: TGCAGTGCTAGAGTTCCCCTAGACCCCGGGAATGAGCAGTTCTTC.

By share, this clonotype ranks as large. A library prepared for alpha chains yielded this beta chain as an off-target read; its size is of little meaning. The CDR3 DNA reads as TGTGCCAGCAGTCGTCTCAGGTTTAGCTCCTACAATGAGCAGTTCTTC. Residues: CASSRLRFSSYNEQFF. The rearrangement uses TRBV2 and TRBJ2-1; no clear D gene. V was pared by 5 bases and J by 0 bases, with 14 bases between. The CDR3 has 16 amino acids. From germline, CDR1 is SNHLY and CDR2 FYNNEI.

This clonotype was counted between two and nine times. This beta chain came through as a stray read in a library set up for alpha chains, and its size says little. V and J are TRBV3-1 and TRBJ2-5; TRBD2 aligns across 13 bases. This CDR3 comprises 16 residues. J was trimmed by 8 bases and V by 0 bases; bases with no gene match: 6. CDR1 is LGHDT and CDR2 is YNNKEL in the germline V gene (reference sequence). Here the CDR3 reads CASSQEKTSGRETQYF. The DNA of the CDR3 is TGTGCCAGCAGCCAAGAAAAAACTAGCGGGAGGGAAACCCAGTACTTC.

This clonotype qualifies as large. Within a library made for alpha chains, this beta chain is off target, and its count is uninformative. J is TRBJ2-7 and V is TRBV7-2, with a weak D call TRBD1 (5 bases). CDR1 and CDR2 from the germline V gene are SGHTA and FQGNSA. The CDR3 has 11 amino acids. Trimming took off 5 bases at V and 6 bases at J, with 8 bases between the two ends. The CDR3 DNA follows: TGTGCCAGCAGCCAGGGTGGCGAGCAGTACTTC. Its translation: CASSQGGEQYF. Looking up the rest from reference TRBV7-2 and TRBJ2-7 gives the full variable domain: GAGVSQSPSNKVTEKGKDVELRCDPISGHTALYWYRQSLGQGLEFLIYFQGNSAPDKSGLPSDRFSAERTGGSVSTLTIQRTQQEDSAVYLCASSQGGEQYFGPGTRLTVT.

On this clonotype: A library made for alpha chains picked up this beta chain off target, so its size means little. CDR3 nucleotide sequence: TGTGCCAGCAGTCGGGACTACACTACCGGGGAGCTGTTTTTT. Its protein is CASSRDYTTGELFF. V gene TRBV6-1 combines with J gene TRBJ2-2; 7 positions match TRBD2. CDR1 is MNHNS and CDR2 is SASEGT in the germline V gene. The CDR3 has 14 amino acids. Losses at the gene ends were 5 bases for V and 5 bases for J; bases not matched to a gene: 5.

This clonotype is categorized as large. For a library built for alpha chains, this beta chain is a stray read; little rests on its size. This chain connects TRBV7-9 to TRBJ2-7; 15 positions match TRBD2. The germline V gene has CDR1 SEHNR and CDR2 FQNEAQ (reference sequence). This CDR3 region has 15 residues. V lost 3 bases and J lost 5; bases outside the gene matches: 2. The chain's CDR3 is CASSFRTSGRDEQYF. The CDR3 region has the DNA TGTGCCAGCAGCTTCCGGACTAGCGGGAGGGACGAGCAGTACTTC.

There are a few counts of this clonotype. Because this beta chain is a stray read in a library intended to capture alpha chains, its abundance should not be given much weight. The chain recombines TRBV5-1 with TRBJ2-5; D remains ambiguous. The CDR3 is 12 amino acids. With 4 bases removed from V and 5 bases from J, the gap between germline ends came to 9 bases. The germline V gene encodes CDR1 SGHRS and CDR2 YFSETQ. CDR3 sequence reads: CASSPSRETQYF. CDR3 nucleotides: TGCGCCAGCAGCCCCTCCCGGGAGACCCAGTACTTC.

Relative to its sample, this clonotype is large. This beta chain lies outside the target of a library built for alpha chains; its clone size means little. The CDR3 coding sequence is TGCGCCAGCAGCTCGGGACTTTACAATGAGCAGTTCTTC. Amino acid sequence: CASSSGLYNEQFF. This chain connects TRBV5-1 to TRBJ2-1; possible D gene TRBD2, 6 bases. CDR1 and CDR2 from the germline V gene are SGHRS and YFSETQ. Trimming took 3 bases from V and 4 from J, leaving 8 bases between them. There are 13 residues in the CDR3.

By share, this clonotype ranks as large. Since the library was made to target alpha chains, this beta chain is a stray read and its abundance is not meaningful. The chain carries TRBV3-1 and TRBJ2-1; no definite D call. Germline CDR1 LGHDT, CDR2 YNNKEL (reference sequence). The CDR3 spans 13 residues. The V end lost 7 bases, the J end lost 8 bases, and 15 bases lay between the germline ends. In nucleotides, the CDR3 is TGTGCCAGCACCCAGATAGGTCGGCATGAGCAGTTCTTC. Residues: CASTQIGRHEQFF.

Worth noting for this clonotype: This beta chain slipped into a library made for alpha chains as a stray read, so its size is not meaningful. The rearrangement links TRBV23-1 to TRBJ2-6; 9 bases agree with TRBD1. TRBV23-1 falls under the ORF class, with uncertain function. V lost 5 bases to trimming and J lost 0 bases; unmatched junction nucleotides: 5. The CDR3 length is 17 residues. The CDR3 coding sequence is TGCGCCAGCAGTACCGGGACAGGGAGCTCTGGGGCCAACGTCCTGACTTTC. Translation: CASSTGTGSSGANVLTF.

This clonotype is medium-sized. This beta chain is off target for a library built for alpha chains, so its abundance means little. The chain combines TRBV3-2 with TRBJ2-2; TRBD1 reflects the table's D call only, with no check against the DNA. TRBV3-2 is an annotated pseudogene. The CDR3 covers 14 residues. CDR3 residues: CASGRTGTTGELFF. The CDR3 coding sequence is TGTGCCAGCGGTCGGACAGGCACCACCGGGGAGCTGTTTTTT.

A word on this clonotype: With the library built for alpha chains, this beta chain is off target and its frequency is not meaningful. The J gene is TRBJ2-5, the V gene TRBV7-2; D gene unclear. V was shortened by 5 bases and J by 5 bases, with 21 bases between the two germline ends. This CDR3 region has 16 residues. Germline CDR1 SGHTA, CDR2 FQGNSA. This CDR3 reads CASSPPSTPDTETQYF. The CDR3 DNA sequence: TGTGCCAGCAGCCCCCCGTCCACGCCCGACACGGAGACCCAGTACTTC. The full variable domain, its missing parts supplied by reference TRBV7-2 and TRBJ2-5, is GAGVSQSPSNKVTEKGKDVELRCDPISGHTALYWYRQSLGQGLEFLIYFQGNSAPDKSGLPSDRFSAERTGGSVSTLTIQRTQQEDSAVYLCASSPPSTPDTETQYFGPGTRLLVL.